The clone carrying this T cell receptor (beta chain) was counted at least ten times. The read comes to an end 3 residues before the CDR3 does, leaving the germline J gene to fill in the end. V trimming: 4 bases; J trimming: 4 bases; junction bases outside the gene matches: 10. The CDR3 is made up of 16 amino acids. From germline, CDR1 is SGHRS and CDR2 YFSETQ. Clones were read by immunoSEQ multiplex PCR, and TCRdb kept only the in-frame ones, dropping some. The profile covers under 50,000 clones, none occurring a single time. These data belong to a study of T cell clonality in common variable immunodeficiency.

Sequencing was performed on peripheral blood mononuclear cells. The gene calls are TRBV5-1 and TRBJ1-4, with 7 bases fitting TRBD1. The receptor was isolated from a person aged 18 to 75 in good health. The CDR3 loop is CASSVGIDRDNEKLFF. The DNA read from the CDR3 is TGCGCCAGCAGCGTGGGAATTGACAGGGATAATGAAAAA.